These 25 T cell receptor beta chains were all obtained from the same sample, sequenced in a study of T cells in Graves' hyperthyroidism and ophthalmopathy. The CDR3 regions of TCR beta were amplified from RNA transcripts. With the HTBI primer set, the TCR CDR3 went through a first round of RT-PCR. TCRdb processed the multiplex PCR reads anew with MiXCR; each CDR3 protein has one entry. Of some 510,000 distinct CDR3 sequences listed, 40% to 55% are singletons. Source material: peripheral blood or thyroid tissue (not recorded which). Every receptor here comes from a woman aged 18 to 35 with Graves' hyperthyroidism.

This sequence joins TRBV11-1 and TRBJ1-1; 9 bases match TRBD1. With V trimmed by 9 bases and J by 0 bases, 11 bases remained unmatched. Looked up from germline, CDR1 is SGHAT and CDR2 is FQDESV (reference sequence). This CDR3 has 16 amino acids. The CDR3 here is CASSTPGQGLNTEAFF. The CDR3 nucleotides read TGTGCCAGTAGTACTCCGGGACAGGGTTTGAACACTGAAGCTTTCTTT. The full variable domain, completed using reference TRBV11-1 and TRBJ1-1, is EAEVAQSPRYKITEKSQAVAFWCDPISGHATLYWYRQILGQGPELLVQFQDESVVDDSQLPKDRFSAERLKGVDSTLKIQPAELGDSAMYLCASSTPGQGLNTEAFFGQGTRLTVV.

The chain has TRBV15 and TRBJ1-6; D is perhaps TRBD1 (5 bases). This CDR3 has 15 amino acids. From germline, CDR1 is LNHNV and CDR2 YYDKDF (reference sequence). Trimming took 5 bases from V and 9 from J, leaving 17 bases between them. CDR3 DNA: TGTGCCACCAGCCGCGCCGGGACGGGGGGTTCACCCCTCCACTTT. It yields the protein CATSRAGTGGSPLHF. Looking up the rest from reference TRBV15 and TRBJ1-6 gives the full variable domain: DAMVIQNPRYQVTQFGKPVTLSCSQTLNHNVMYWYQQKSSQAPKLLFHYYDKDFNNEADTPDNFQSRRPNTSFCFLDIRSPGLGDTAMYLCATSRAGTGGSPLHFGNGTRLTVT.

The rearrangement links TRBV10-3 to TRBJ1-1; no definite D call. Trimming pared 2 bases from V and 11 bases from J, leaving 12 bases between. Germline CDR1 and CDR2: ENHRY and SYGVKD. CDR3 length: 12 residues. CDR3 sequence: CAISEDPRVAFF. CDR3 bases: TGTGCCATCAGTGAGGATCCCCGGGTGGCTTTCTTT.

This clonotype was observed a few times. This chain uses TRBV12-3 or TRBV12-4 with TRBJ1-5, with D perhaps TRBD1 (5 bases). Trimming removed 4 bases at V and 5 bases at J, with 12 bases between. The CDR3 contains 14 residues. CDR3: CASSYEGVYQPQHF. The CDR3 nucleotides are TGTGCCAGCAGTTACGAAGGGGTGTATCAGCCCCAGCATTTT.

V gene TRBV7-9 combines with J gene TRBJ2-1; 8 positions agree with TRBD1. After removal of 3 bases from V and 7 bases from J, the junction contained 2 bases not matched to a gene. The CDR3 is 13 amino acids. Germline V lookup: CDR1 SEHNR, CDR2 FQNEAQ (reference sequence). CDR3 nucleotide sequence: TGTGCCAGCAGCTTTACAGGGGGAAATGAGCAGTTCTTC. It codes for CASSFTGGNEQFF.

The chain is built from TRBV14 and TRBJ1-1, with a tentative D call TRBD1 (5 bases). V lost 5 bases to trimming and J lost 1 base, with 17 bases between them. There are 16 residues in the CDR3. Germline-derived CDR1 and CDR2 are SGHDN and FVKESK. CDR3 nucleotides: TGTGCCAGCAGCTTAGCGCGGGGGGTGGAGAACACTGAAGCTTTCTTT. It is translated as CASSLARGVENTEAFF.

The gene calls are TRBV7-2 and TRBJ1-4, with 7 bases identical to TRBD1. Germline lookup yields CDR1 SGHTA and CDR2 FQGNSA. The CDR3 is 16 residues long. The J segment lost 7 bases and the V segment lost 2 bases, leaving 10 bases of the junction unmatched. The CDR3: CASSLLGDSAGEKLFF. The CDR3 coding sequence is TGTGCCAGCAGCTTATTAGGGGACAGCGCAGGTGAAAAACTGTTTTTT.

This clonotype appeared many times. V usage is TRBV10-3 and J usage is TRBJ1-6; 9 bases are shared with TRBD1. J lost 4 bases, V lost 10 bases, and 2 bases had no gene match. The CDR3 is 13 residues long. CDR1 is ENHRY, CDR2 SYGVKD, per germline. This chain's CDR3 is CANGQGYNSPLHF. The CDR3 DNA reads as TGTGCCAACGGACAGGGGTATAATTCACCCCTCCACTTT.

DNA for the CDR3: TGTGCCAGCAGCTTTTCCCAGGGGGGCGGCACTGAAGCTTTCTTT. This gives the protein CASSFSQGGGTEAFF. This chain uses TRBV11-2 with TRBJ1-1; 7 bases are a match to TRBD1. Germline values: CDR1 SGHAT, CDR2 FQNNGV. Trimming cost V 3 bases and J 4 bases; bases outside gene matches: 8. CDR3 size: 15 residues.

For this clonotype: A read error may be the cause here, since a much bigger clone is one base away. This rearrangement joins TRBV10-3 to TRBJ2-5; no clear D gene. This CDR3 has 12 residues. V gave up 6 bases and J gave up 2 bases, with 7 bases separating them. CDR1 and CDR2 from the germline V gene are ENHRY and SYGVKD. DNA for the CDR3: TGTGCCATCAGAATCCTACAAGAGACCCAGTACTTC. Its translation: CAIRILQETQYF.

This clonotype occurred many times. The chain employs TRBV19 and TRBJ1-2, with TRBD1 as a possible D gene (5 bases). The CDR3 consists of 14 residues. Trimming removed 6 bases from V and 6 bases from J, with 17 bases in between. From germline, CDR1 is LNHDA and CDR2 SQIVND (reference sequence). In DNA form, the CDR3 reads TGTGCCAGTAGCCGACGTAGAGGGGAGGATGGCTACACCTTC. Encoded protein: CASSRRRGEDGYTF.

Regarding this clonotype: A much larger clone differs by one base, so this may be a read error. This chain connects TRBV7-9 to TRBJ1-4; D remains ambiguous. V was trimmed by 1 base and J by 8 bases, leaving 14 bases between them. The length of the CDR3 is 15 residues. From germline, CDR1 is SEHNR and CDR2 FQNEAQ (reference sequence). The CDR3 DNA reads TGTGCCAGCAGCTTAGTAGGGAGGGAGCGGGAAAAACTGTTTTTT. This encodes CASSLVGREREKLFF. Together with reference TRBV7-9 and TRBJ1-4, the CDR3 gives the full variable domain: DTGVSQNPRHKITKRGQNVTFRCDPISEHNRLYWYRQTLGQGPEFLTYFQNEAQLEKSRLLSDRFSAERPKGSFSTLEIQRTEQGDSAMYLCASSLVGREREKLFFGSGTQLSVL.

This clonotype was recorded many times. The CDR3 loop is CASSAIMLNTEAFF. The CDR3 region has the DNA TGTGCCAGCAGTGCGATCATGCTGAACACTGAAGCTTTCTTT. The chain links TRBV2 to TRBJ1-1; D is undetermined. V was pared by 4 bases and J by 0 bases, with 9 bases between. Germline V gives CDR1 SNHLY, CDR2 FYNNEI. The length of the CDR3 is 14 residues.

The chain links TRBV10-3 to TRBJ1-4, with TRBD1 matching 7 bases. The CDR3 has 14 amino acids. Germline V gives CDR1 ENHRY, CDR2 SYGVKD. V shed 10 bases and J 6 bases; nucleotides not matched to a gene: 11. The CDR3 loop is CATRINGTDEKLFF. CDR3 in DNA: TGTGCCACGCGGATAAACGGGACAGATGAAAAACTGTTTTTT.

The rearrangement links TRBV2 to TRBJ1-5, with D unclear. The germline CDR1 and CDR2 sequences are SNHLY and FYNNEI. The CDR3 spans 17 residues. V dropped 5 bases and J dropped 3 bases, with 20 bases sitting between them. CDR3 in DNA: TGTGCCAGCAGTCCTATTCGGGTAGGAGGAAACAATCAGCCCCAGCATTTT. This encodes CASSPIRVGGNNQPQHF.

The genes are TRBV19 and TRBJ1-1, with D uncertain. Looked up from germline, CDR1 is LNHDA and CDR2 is SQIVND (reference sequence). Deletions cut 1 base from V and 6 bases from J, with 12 bases between. CDR3 length equals 14 residues. CDR3 in amino acids: CASSIGVSDAEAFF. In nucleotides, the CDR3 is TGTGCCAGTAGTATAGGGGTATCGGACGCTGAAGCTTTCTTT.

The chain has TRBV7-3 and TRBJ1-3, with D perhaps TRBD1 (5 bases). V was cut by 6 bases and J by 2 bases, with 14 bases left in between. From germline, CDR1 is SGHTA and CDR2 FQGTGA. The CDR3 consists of 15 residues. The chain's CDR3 is CASSFRSGPGNTIYF. DNA of the CDR3: TGTGCCAGCAGTTTCCGTTCAGGGCCTGGAAACACCATATATTTT.

This clonotype was recorded a few times. The chain employs TRBV12-3 or TRBV12-4 and TRBJ2-5, with 7 bases aligning to TRBD2. Losses at the gene ends were 6 bases for V and 3 bases for J; bases not matched to a gene: 4. The CDR3 length is 13 residues. CDR3: CASRSLAEETQYF. CDR3 DNA: TGTGCCAGCAGATCCCTAGCGGAAGAGACCCAGTACTTC.

This clonotype was found many times. This chain connects TRBV25-1 to TRBJ1-2; D is ambiguous. CDR1 MGHDK and CDR2 SYGVNS come from the germline V gene. The CDR3 extends over 15 amino acids. V lost 6 bases and J lost 2, with 16 bases in between. The CDR3 spells CASRGTTTSNYGYTF. Written as DNA, the CDR3 is TGTGCCAGCAGGGGCACTACGACCTCGAACTATGGCTACACCTTC.

The V and J genes are TRBV2 and TRBJ1-3; 8 nucleotides align to TRBD1. The germline V gene has CDR1 SNHLY and CDR2 FYNNEI. Losses at the gene ends were 7 bases for V and 7 bases for J; bases not matched to a gene: 3. The CDR3 runs 12 residues. CDR3 region: CASKRTGNTIYF. CDR3 sequence (DNA): TGTGCCAGCAAACGGACAGGGAACACCATATATTTT.

Turning to this clonotype: This may arise from a read error, as a much more abundant clone is one base away. This chain links TRBV25-1 with TRBJ1-2; a possible D gene is TRBD1 (6 bases). This CDR3 is 13 amino acids long. The germline CDR1 and CDR2 sequences are MGHDK and SYGVNS. V lost 1 base and J 10 bases, leaving 13 bases between the germline ends. The DNA of the CDR3 is TGTGCCAGCAGTGAATCAGGGGCCCCCGACTACACCTTC. Protein product: CASSESGAPDYTF.

The CDR3 protein is CSVRWTGSNTF. The DNA for the CDR3 is TGCAGCGTCCGCTGGACAGGCTCGAACACCTTC. The rearrangement uses TRBV29-1 and TRBJ1-2, with TRBD1 matching over 7 bases. Germline V CDR1 and CDR2: SQVTM, ANQGSEA. Trimming took 6 bases from V and 12 from J; bases not matched to a gene: 10. This CDR3 is 11 amino acids long.

This clonotype was counted at least ten times. The chain links TRBV2 to TRBJ1-2; D ambiguous. Germline V gene lookup returns CDR1 SNHLY and CDR2 FYNNEI. The V end was cut by 6 bases, the J end by 8 bases, with 16 bases between. The CDR3 contains 13 residues. Written as DNA, the CDR3 is TGTGCCAGCAGGACCGGGAACCAAGGCGGCTACACCTTC. Translation: CASRTGNQGGYTF.

A note on this clonotype: A much larger clone differs from this one at a single base, so this may be a read error. V gene TRBV29-1 combines with J gene TRBJ2-7; maybe TRBD1 (5 bases). Trimming shortened V by 4 bases and J by 0 bases, and 13 bases separated the two germline ends. Germline V CDR1 and CDR2: SQVTM, ANQGSEA. This CDR3 comprises 14 residues. The CDR3 region is CSVVLDTSSYEQYF. Written as DNA, the CDR3 is TGCAGCGTTGTCCTGGACACCTCCTCCTACGAGCAGTACTTC.

V and J are TRBV7-8 and TRBJ1-5; 8 bases match TRBD1. V trimming: 5 bases; J trimming: 2 bases; junction bases outside the gene matches: 5. CDR1 SGHVS and CDR2 FQNEAQ come from the germline V gene. This CDR3 contains 15 residues. The CDR3 coding sequence is TGTGCCAGCAGCCCAGGGGGCTTGGGCAATCAGCCCCAGCATTTT. Its protein is CASSPGGLGNQPQHF.